The 20 T cell receptor beta chains in this list originate from one sample, sequenced in a study of cytomegalovirus exposure and HLA in healthy donors. Use of 60 Vbeta and 13 Jbeta primers characterized the PCR. TCRdb's copy holds only in-frame clones and misses some; the assay was immunoSEQ multiplex PCR. The table lists about 200,000 clones, more than 65% of them singletons. Sequencing input: PBMCs. The receptors come from a man aged 40-55 years in good health and CMV-seropositive.

The chain is built from TRBV19 and TRBJ2-1, with 9 bases lining up with TRBD2. Germline-derived CDR1 and CDR2 are LNHDA and SQIVND (reference sequence). The CDR3 runs to 14 residues. J gave up 4 bases and V 4 bases, and 2 bases lay outside the gene matches. CDR3 nucleotides: TGTGCCAGTAGTAAGCGGGAGGCGTACAATGAGCAGTTCTTC. This gives the protein CASSKREAYNEQFF.

This chain connects TRBV28 to TRBJ1-2, with TRBD1 matching over 8 bases. Germline loops: CDR1 MDHEN, CDR2 SYDVKM. The CDR3 totals 14 residues. J was trimmed by 2 bases and V by 6 bases; bases with no gene match: 5. The DNA of the CDR3 is TGTGCCAGCAGACCTAGGACAGGGAACTATGGCTACACCTTC. This sequence encodes CASRPRTGNYGYTF.

The rearrangement links TRBV5-6 to TRBJ2-1; TRBD2 agrees at 12 bases. The ends lost 4 bases at V and 12 bases at J; junction bases unmatched: 5. The CDR3 has 13 amino acids. Looked up from germline, CDR1 is SGHDT and CDR2 is YYEEEE. In DNA, the CDR3 is TGTGCCAGCAGCCGGGGACTAGCGGGTGGGCAGTTCTTC. Translating it yields CASSRGLAGGQFF.

The chain couples TRBV6-5 to TRBJ1-1, with D perhaps matching TRBD1 (6 bases). V dropped 5 bases and J dropped 5 bases, with 18 bases sitting between them. This CDR3 spans 15 amino acids. Germline CDR1 and CDR2: MNHEY and SVGAGI. The CDR3: CASSAPPGATTEAFF. CDR3 bases: TGTGCCAGCAGTGCCCCGCCAGGGGCCACTACTGAAGCTTTCTTT.

For this clone: This sample includes further DNA sequences coding for the same CDR3. The gene calls are TRBV5-4 and TRBJ2-3; no firm D call. V lost 0 bases and J lost 0, with 5 bases in between. The CDR3 has 14 residues. Looked up from germline, CDR1 is SGHNT and CDR2 is YYREEE (reference sequence). The CDR3 region is CASSLAGSTDTQYF. As DNA, the CDR3 is TGTGCCAGCAGCTTGGCCGGGAGCACAGATACGCAGTATTTT.

The chain recombines TRBV7-9 with TRBJ2-7, with a tentative D call TRBD2 (6 bases). V gave up 5 bases and J gave up 2 bases, with 16 bases separating them. The CDR3 totals 15 residues. Germline V gene sequence: CDR1 SEHNR, CDR2 FQNEAQ (reference sequence). This CDR3 is CASSRRGRNPYEQYF. The CDR3 nucleotides read TGTGCCAGCAGCCGGAGGGGCAGGAACCCCTACGAGCAGTACTTC.

In this sample, this clone turned up a few times. The chain joins TRBV11-2 to TRBJ2-6; the match to TRBD1 covers 9 bases. This CDR3 region has 19 residues. Looked up from germline, CDR1 is SGHAT and CDR2 is FQNNGV. V gave up 4 bases and J gave up 3 bases; unmatched junction bases: 13. CDR3 DNA: TGTGCCAGCAGCTCCATTCCGGGACAGGGTTTGAGTGGGGCCAACGTCCTGACTTTC. It specifies CASSSIPGQGLSGANVLTF.

Notes on this clone: The junction and the germline gene differ at one end; a read error may be behind it. CDR3 DNA sequence: TGTGCCAGCAGCAGGGAGAATGGCTACCCCTTC. It codes for CASSRENGYPF. This rearrangement joins TRBV7-9 to TRBJ1-2; D is uncertain. CDR3 length: 11 residues. Germline CDR1 is SEHNR and CDR2 is FQNEAQ (reference sequence).

The genes are TRBV7-8 and TRBJ2-1, with 14 positions matching TRBD2. The CDR3 is 16 residues long. With 0 bases clipped from V and 10 bases from J, the junction kept 5 bases outside the gene matches. CDR1 is SGHVS, CDR2 FQNEAQ, per germline. This CDR3 is CASSLALGLAGGEQFF. The DNA for the CDR3 is TGTGCCAGCAGCTTAGCACTCGGACTAGCGGGAGGCGAGCAGTTCTTC.

This rearrangement joins TRBV5-1 to TRBJ2-5, with TRBD2 matching over 11 bases. The length of the CDR3 is 15 residues. CDR1 is SGHRS, CDR2 YFSETQ, per germline. The J segment lost 5 bases and the V segment lost 3 bases, leaving 6 bases of the junction unmatched. The CDR3 spells CASSSGLAERETQYF. The CDR3 nucleotides are TGCGCCAGCAGCTCGGGACTAGCGGAGAGGGAGACCCAGTACTTC.

V is TRBV6-5 and J is TRBJ1-5; 7 bases are shared with TRBD1. Unmatched junction bases numbered 9, after V lost 4 bases and J lost 3 bases. Germline V gives CDR1 MNHEY, CDR2 SVGAGI. This CDR3 is built from 16 residues. The CDR3 is CASSSRQGPVNQPQHF. The DNA of the CDR3 is TGTGCCAGCAGTTCCAGACAGGGTCCTGTCAATCAGCCCCAGCATTTT.

This chain uses TRBV7-9 with TRBJ1-5, with TRBD1 matching over 7 bases. The CDR3 spans 16 residues. Losses at the gene ends were 3 bases for V and 8 bases for J; bases not matched to a gene: 13. Germline V CDR1 and CDR2: SEHNR, FQNEAQ (reference sequence). DNA for the CDR3: TGTGCCAGCAGCTTCTCTACAGGGGCCGACGGGGAGCCCCAGCATTTT. It codes for CASSFSTGADGEPQHF.

The gene calls are TRBV27 and TRBJ1-1, with D hard to call. The CDR3 consists of 15 residues. V was cut by 7 bases and J by 0 bases, with 15 bases left in between. Germline values: CDR1 MNHEY, CDR2 SMNVEV (reference sequence). In DNA form, the CDR3 reads TGTGCCAGCACCGCTATCATACAGCTGAACACTGAAGCTTTCTTT. Amino acid sequence: CASTAIIQLNTEAFF.

This clone occurred a few times. The chain uses TRBV7-9 and TRBJ2-5, with 10 bases lining up with TRBD1. The J call is uncertain, as TRBJ2-7 better fits the DNA end. The CDR3 extends over 14 amino acids. CDR1 is SEHNR, CDR2 FQNEAQ, per germline (reference sequence). The CDR3 region has the DNA TGTGCCAGCGGTCGGGGACAGGGGTCTGGCGAGCAGTACTTC. It encodes CASGRGQGSGEQYF.

With regard to this clone: Other DNA sequences in the sample encode the same CDR3. The chain couples TRBV18 to TRBJ2-5; possible D gene TRBD1, 6 bases. This CDR3 spans 12 amino acids. The V gene's germline CDR1 is KGHSH and CDR2 LQKENI. Trimming cost V 6 bases and J 5 bases, with 10 bases left between them. CDR3 DNA sequence: TGTGCCAGCTCGACAGGCCGGGAGACCCAGTACTTC. Translation: CASSTGRETQYF. Full variable domain (remainder filled in from reference TRBV18 and TRBJ2-5): NAGVMQNPRHLVRRRGQEARLRCSPMKGHSHVYWYRQLPEEGLKFMVYLQKENIIDESGMPKERFSAEFPKEGPSILRIQQVVRGDSAAYFCASSTGRETQYFGPGTRLLVL.

This chain joins TRBV7-9 and TRBJ2-1; 8 bases are shared with TRBD2. J lost 3 bases, V lost 5 bases, and 6 bases had no gene match. The CDR3 contains 15 residues. Germline CDR1 SEHNR, CDR2 FQNEAQ (reference sequence). CDR3 nucleotides: TGTGCCAGCAGCAGAGGACTAGCAGTCTACAATGAGCAGTTCTTC. Its protein is CASSRGLAVYNEQFF.

The chain uses TRBV7-2 and TRBJ1-5, with D unclear. Germline V CDR1 and CDR2: SGHTA, FQGNSA. CDR3 size: 13 residues. V was clipped by 5 bases and J by 6 bases, with 11 bases between them. CDR3 loop: CASSQRSGQPQHF. CDR3 sequence (DNA): TGTGCCAGCAGCCAGAGATCGGGTCAGCCCCAGCATTTT.

This clone was picked up one time. The chain employs TRBV5-5 and TRBJ2-7; a possible D gene is TRBD1 (6 bases). The germline V gene has CDR1 SGHKS and CDR2 YYEKEE (reference sequence). V lost 4 bases and J 3 bases, leaving 20 bases between the germline ends. The CDR3 loop spans 16 amino acids. For the CDR3, the DNA is TGTGCCAGCAGCCCCCAGTGGTTCGGGACAAACTACGAGCAGTACTTC. This translates into CASSPQWFGTNYEQYF.

The chain employs TRBV19 and TRBJ1-1; 8 bases are shared with TRBD1. Germline loops: CDR1 LNHDA, CDR2 SQIVND (reference sequence). The V gene end was trimmed by 3 bases and the J gene end by 1 base; junction bases not matched to a gene: 4. This CDR3 has 15 amino acids. The CDR3 protein is CASSIRGQANTEAFF. The CDR3 bases are TGTGCCAGTAGTATTAGGGGACAGGCGAACACTGAAGCTTTCTTT.

The rearrangement uses TRBV4-2 and TRBJ1-2, with TRBD1 matching 9 bases. V lost 2 bases to trimming and J lost 6 bases; unmatched junction nucleotides: 7. Germline CDR1 and CDR2: LGHNA and YNFKEQ. The CDR3 covers 15 residues. The CDR3 region has the DNA TGTGCCAGCAGCCAAACGGACAGGGGAAGCCATGGCTACACCTTC. It specifies CASSQTDRGSHGYTF.